One and the same sample provided the 5 T cell receptor beta chains below, sequenced in a study of blood T cell repertoires in COVID-19. TCRdb's copy holds only in-frame clones and misses some; the assay was immunoSEQ multiplex PCR. The sample shows 280,000 or so clones, around 91% of them seen only once. The specimen sequenced was PBMCs or T cells enriched from blood (not recorded which). These receptors all come from a woman aged 18-29 years with acute COVID-19.

This chain connects TRBV19 to TRBJ1-1; D perhaps matches TRBD1 (5 bases). The CDR3 has 17 residues. CDR1 and CDR2 from the germline V gene are LNHDA and SQIVND (reference sequence). V was shortened by 7 bases and J by 0 bases, with 21 bases between the two germline ends. CDR3 region: CASNSNPGKRLNTEAFF. CDR3 bases: TGTGCCAGTAATTCAAACCCAGGGAAGAGGCTGAACACTGAAGCTTTCTTT. Supplemented by reference TRBV19 and TRBJ1-1, the full variable domain reads DGGITQSPKYLFRKEGQNVTLSCEQNLNHDAMYWYRQDPGQGLRLIYYSQIVNDFQKGDIAEGYSVSREKKESFPLTVTSAQKNPTAFYLCASNSNPGKRLNTEAFFGQGTRLTVV.

Note on this clone: At the DNA level, this CDR3 is encoded by other sequences in the same sample as well. The rearrangement joins TRBV19 to TRBJ2-7; TRBD1 is a possible D gene (5 bases). With 3 bases removed from V and 0 bases from J, the gap between germline ends came to 6 bases. The CDR3 contains 13 residues. Germline assignment: CDR1 LNHDA and CDR2 SQIVND (reference sequence). CDR3 coding DNA: TGTGCCAGTAGTATCAGGGACTCCTACGAGCAGTACTTC. It specifies CASSIRDSYEQYF.

About this clone: The same CDR3 can be traced to other DNA sequences in this sample. This sequence joins TRBV5-5 and TRBJ2-1, with TRBD2 matching over 9 bases. The CDR3 totals 15 residues. Germline-derived CDR1 and CDR2 are SGHKS and YYEKEE (reference sequence). The V gene end was trimmed by 0 bases and the J gene end by 5 bases; junction bases not matched to a gene: 3. CDR3 nucleotide sequence: TGTGCCAGCAGCTTGGGTAGCGGGAGTCACAATGAGCAGTTCTTC. It encodes CASSLGSGSHNEQFF. Full variable domain (remainder filled in from reference TRBV5-5 and TRBJ2-1): DAGVTQSPTHLIKTRGQQVTLRCSPISGHKSVSWYQQVLGQGPQFIFQYYEKEERGRGNFPDRFSARQFPNYSSELNVNALLLGDSALYLCASSLGSGSHNEQFFGPGTRLTVL.

This clone was seen just once. V gene TRBV3-1 (or the pseudogene TRBV3-2) combines with J gene TRBJ1-2; D perhaps matches TRBD1 (5 bases). CDR1 LGHDT and CDR2 YNNKEL come from the germline V gene (reference sequence). V was cut by 3 bases and J by 4 bases, with 12 bases left in between. This CDR3 comprises 14 residues. CDR3 coding DNA: TGTGCCAGCAGCCACGGGGGGATCGGCTATGGCTACACCTTC. It translates to CASSHGGIGYGYTF.

CDR3 bases: TGTGCCAGCAGTTTATCGGGCGGGAGGGCCTACACCGGGGAGCTGTTTTTT. It codes for CASSLSGGRAYTGELFF. This chain joins TRBV27 and TRBJ2-2, with TRBD2 identical over 9 bases. Germline V gene sequence: CDR1 MNHEY, CDR2 SMNVEV (reference sequence). Trimming took 0 bases from V and 3 from J; bases not matched to a gene: 5. The CDR3 sequence is 17 residues long.